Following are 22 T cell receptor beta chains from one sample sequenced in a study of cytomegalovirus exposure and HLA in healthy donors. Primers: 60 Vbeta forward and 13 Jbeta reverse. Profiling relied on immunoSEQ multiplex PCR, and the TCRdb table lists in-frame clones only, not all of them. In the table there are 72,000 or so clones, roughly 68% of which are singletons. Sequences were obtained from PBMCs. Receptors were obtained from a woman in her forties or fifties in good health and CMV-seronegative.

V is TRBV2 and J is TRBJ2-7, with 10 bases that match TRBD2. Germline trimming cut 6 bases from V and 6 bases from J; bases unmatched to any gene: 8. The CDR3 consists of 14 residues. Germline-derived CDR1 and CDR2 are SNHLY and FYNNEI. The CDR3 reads CASRASGRIGEQYF. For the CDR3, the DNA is TGTGCCAGCAGGGCTAGCGGGAGAATCGGCGAGCAGTACTTC.

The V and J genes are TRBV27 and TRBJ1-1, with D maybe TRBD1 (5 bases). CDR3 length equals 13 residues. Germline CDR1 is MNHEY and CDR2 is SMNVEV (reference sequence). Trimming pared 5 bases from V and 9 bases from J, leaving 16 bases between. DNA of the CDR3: TGTGCCAGCAGTCCACAAGGACATACAAAAGCTTTCTTT. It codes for CASSPQGHTKAFF.

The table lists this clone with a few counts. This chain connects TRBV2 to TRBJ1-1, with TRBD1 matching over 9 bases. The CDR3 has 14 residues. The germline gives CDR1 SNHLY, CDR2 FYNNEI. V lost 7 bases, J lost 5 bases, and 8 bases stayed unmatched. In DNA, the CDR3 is TGTGCCAGCACTAGACAGGGGGGAGAGACTGAAGCTTTCTTT. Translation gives CASTRQGGETEAFF.

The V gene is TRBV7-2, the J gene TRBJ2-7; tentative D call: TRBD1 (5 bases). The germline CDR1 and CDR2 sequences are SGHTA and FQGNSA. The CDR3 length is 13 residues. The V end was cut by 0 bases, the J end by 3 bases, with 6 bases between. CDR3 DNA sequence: TGTGCCAGCAGCTTAGCGCAGGGCTACGAGCAGTACTTC. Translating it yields CASSLAQGYEQYF.

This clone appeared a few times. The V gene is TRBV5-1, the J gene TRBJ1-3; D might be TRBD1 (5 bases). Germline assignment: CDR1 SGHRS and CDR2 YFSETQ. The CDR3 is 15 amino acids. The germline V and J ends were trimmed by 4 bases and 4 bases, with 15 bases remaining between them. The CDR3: CASSQIPGSGNTIYF. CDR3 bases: TGCGCCAGCAGCCAAATCCCAGGGTCAGGAAACACCATATATTTT.

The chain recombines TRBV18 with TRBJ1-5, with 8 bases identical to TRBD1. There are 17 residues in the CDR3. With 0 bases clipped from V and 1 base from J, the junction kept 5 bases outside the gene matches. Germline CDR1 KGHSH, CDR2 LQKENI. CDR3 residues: CASSPPGQARSNQPQHF. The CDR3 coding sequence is TGTGCCAGCTCACCACCGGGACAGGCGCGAAGCAATCAGCCCCAGCATTTT.

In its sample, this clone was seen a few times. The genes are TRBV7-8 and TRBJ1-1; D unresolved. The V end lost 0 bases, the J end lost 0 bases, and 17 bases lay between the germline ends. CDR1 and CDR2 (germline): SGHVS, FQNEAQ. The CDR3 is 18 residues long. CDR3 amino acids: CASSLAWGLGNLNTEAFF. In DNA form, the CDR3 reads TGTGCCAGCAGCTTAGCCTGGGGTCTCGGGAACTTGAACACTGAAGCTTTCTTT.

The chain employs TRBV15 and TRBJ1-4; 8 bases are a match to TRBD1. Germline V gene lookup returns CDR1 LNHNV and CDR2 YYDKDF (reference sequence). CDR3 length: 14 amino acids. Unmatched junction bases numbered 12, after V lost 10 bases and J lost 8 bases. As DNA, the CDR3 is TGTGCCATACAGCGGACAGGGACGGGGGAAAAACTGTTTTTT. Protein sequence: CAIQRTGTGEKLFF.

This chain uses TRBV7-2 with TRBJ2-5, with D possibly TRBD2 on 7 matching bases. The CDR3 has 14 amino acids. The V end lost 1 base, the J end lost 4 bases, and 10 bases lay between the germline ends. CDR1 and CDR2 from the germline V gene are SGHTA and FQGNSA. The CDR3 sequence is CASSLGGGAETQYF. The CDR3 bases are TGTGCCAGCAGCTTAGGGGGGGGCGCAGAGACCCAGTACTTC.

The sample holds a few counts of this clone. CDR3 residues: CASGGGLAGGPYEQFF. DNA of the CDR3: TGTGCCAGCGGGGGGGGTCTAGCGGGAGGGCCCTATGAGCAGTTCTTC. The gene calls are TRBV2 and TRBJ2-1; 12 nucleotides align to TRBD2. CDR1 is SNHLY and CDR2 is FYNNEI in the germline V gene. This CDR3 is 16 amino acids long. V shed 8 bases and J 8 bases; nucleotides not matched to a gene: 13. Based on the CDR3 plus reference TRBV2 and TRBJ2-1, the full variable domain is EPEVTQTPSHQVTQMGQEVILRCVPISNHLYFYWYRQILGQKVEFLVSFYNNEISEKSEIFDDQFSVERPDGSNFTLKIRSTKLEDSAMYFCASGGGLAGGPYEQFFGPGTRLTVL.

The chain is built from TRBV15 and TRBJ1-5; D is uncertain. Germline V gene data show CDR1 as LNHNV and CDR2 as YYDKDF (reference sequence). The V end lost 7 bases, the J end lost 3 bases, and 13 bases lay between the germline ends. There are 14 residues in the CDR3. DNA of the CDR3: TGTGCCACCAACGTACGGGGATACAATCAGCCCCAGCATTTT. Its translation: CATNVRGYNQPQHF.

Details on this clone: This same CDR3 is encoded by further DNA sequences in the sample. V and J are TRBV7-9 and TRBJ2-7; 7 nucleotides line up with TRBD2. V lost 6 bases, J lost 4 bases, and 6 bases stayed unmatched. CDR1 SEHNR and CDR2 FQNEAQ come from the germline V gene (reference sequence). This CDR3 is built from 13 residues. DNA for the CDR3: TGTGCCAGCAGTCTTGGGGGAGGGTACGAGCAGTACTTC. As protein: CASSLGGGYEQYF. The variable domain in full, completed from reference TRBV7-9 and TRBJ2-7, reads DTGVSQNPRHKITKRGQNVTFRCDPISEHNRLYWYRQTLGQGPEFLTYFQNEAQLEKSRLLSDRFSAERPKGSFSTLEIQRTEQGDSAMYLCASSLGGGYEQYFGPGTRLTVT.

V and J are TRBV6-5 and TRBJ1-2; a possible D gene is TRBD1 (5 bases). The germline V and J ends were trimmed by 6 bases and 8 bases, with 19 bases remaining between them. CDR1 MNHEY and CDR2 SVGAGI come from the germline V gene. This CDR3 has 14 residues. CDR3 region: CASRLTGTQGGYTF. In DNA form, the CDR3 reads TGTGCCAGCAGACTGACCGGGACTCAGGGAGGCTACACCTTC.

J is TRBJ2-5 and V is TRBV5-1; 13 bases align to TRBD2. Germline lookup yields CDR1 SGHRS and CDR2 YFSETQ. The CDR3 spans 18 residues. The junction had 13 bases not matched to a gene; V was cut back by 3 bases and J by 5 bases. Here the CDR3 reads CASSSGLAGSDYRETQYF. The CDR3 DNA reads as TGCGCCAGCAGCTCGGGACTAGCGGGATCCGACTACAGGGAGACCCAGTACTTC.

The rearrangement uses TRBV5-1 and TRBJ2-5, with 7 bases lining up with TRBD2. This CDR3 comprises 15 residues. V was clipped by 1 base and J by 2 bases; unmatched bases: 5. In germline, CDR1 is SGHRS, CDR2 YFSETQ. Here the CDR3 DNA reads TGCGCCAGCAGCTTGAGTCCAGCGGGGCAAGAGACCCAGTACTTC. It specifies CASSLSPAGQETQYF.

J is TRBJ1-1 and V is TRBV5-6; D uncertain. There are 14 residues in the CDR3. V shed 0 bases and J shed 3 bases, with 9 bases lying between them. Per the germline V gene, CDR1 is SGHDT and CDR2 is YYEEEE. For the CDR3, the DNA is TGTGCCAGCAGCTTGGCCTGGAGATACACTGAAGCTTTCTTT. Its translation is CASSLAWRYTEAFF.

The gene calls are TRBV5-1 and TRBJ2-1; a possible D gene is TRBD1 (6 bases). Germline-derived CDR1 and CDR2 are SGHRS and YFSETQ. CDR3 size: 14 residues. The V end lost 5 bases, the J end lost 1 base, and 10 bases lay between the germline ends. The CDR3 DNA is TGCGCCAGCAGGGTCACAGGGTCCTACAATGAGCAGTTCTTC. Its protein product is CASRVTGSYNEQFF.

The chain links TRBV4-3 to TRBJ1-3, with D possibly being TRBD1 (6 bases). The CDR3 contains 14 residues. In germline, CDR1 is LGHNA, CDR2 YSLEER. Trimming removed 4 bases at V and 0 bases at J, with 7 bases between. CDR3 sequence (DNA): TGCGCCAGCAGCCGGACAGACTCTGGAAACACCATATATTTT. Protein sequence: CASSRTDSGNTIYF.

The CDR3 sequence is CASSFSGVMNTEAFF. CDR3 nucleotide sequence: TGTGCCAGCAGCTTCTCAGGGGTCATGAACACTGAAGCTTTCTTT. The V and J genes are TRBV7-2 and TRBJ1-1, with D perhaps matching TRBD1 (6 bases). Trimming took 3 bases from V and 0 from J, leaving 11 bases between them. CDR3 length: 15 residues. Germline V lookup: CDR1 SGHTA, CDR2 FQGNSA.

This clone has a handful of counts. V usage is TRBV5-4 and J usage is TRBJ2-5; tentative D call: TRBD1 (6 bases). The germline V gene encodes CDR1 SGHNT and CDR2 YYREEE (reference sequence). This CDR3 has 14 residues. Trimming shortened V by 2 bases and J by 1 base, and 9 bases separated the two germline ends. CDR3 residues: CASSFGTSQETQYF. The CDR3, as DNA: TGTGCCAGCAGCTTTGGGACATCCCAAGAGACCCAGTACTTC.

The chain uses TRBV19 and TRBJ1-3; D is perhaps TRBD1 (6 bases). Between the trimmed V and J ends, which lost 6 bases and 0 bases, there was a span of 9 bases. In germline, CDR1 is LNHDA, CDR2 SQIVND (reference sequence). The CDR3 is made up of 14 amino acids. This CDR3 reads CASRGHYSGNTIYF. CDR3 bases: TGTGCCAGTAGGGGACATTACTCTGGAAACACCATATATTTT.

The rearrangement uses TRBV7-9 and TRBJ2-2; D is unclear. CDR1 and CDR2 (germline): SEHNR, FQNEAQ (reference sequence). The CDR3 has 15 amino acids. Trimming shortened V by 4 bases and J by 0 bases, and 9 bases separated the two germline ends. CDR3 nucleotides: TGTGCCAGCAGCTCCCTGACAACGAACACCGGGGAGCTGTTTTTT. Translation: CASSSLTTNTGELFF.